The 14 T cell receptor beta chains listed next were all sequenced from one sample in a study of T cell responses to AZD1222 COVID-19 vaccine. The table came from immunoSEQ multiplex PCR; TCRdb's copy has only in-frame clones and leaves some out. The profile covers 180,000 or so clones, with about 90% appearing a single time and around 1.3% taken by the ten largest. This specimen consisted of peripheral blood, obtained 28 days after the second AZD1222 dose. The source is an adult who received the AZD1222 COVID-19 vaccine.

The chain employs TRBV5-1 and TRBJ2-1; 7 positions agree with TRBD2. Trimming at V came to 4 bases and at J to 1 base, leaving 8 bases not matched to a gene. This CDR3 is built from 16 residues. The V gene's germline CDR1 is SGHRS and CDR2 YFSETQ. In DNA form, the CDR3 reads TGCGCCAGCAGCGGGGGGGGACTGCTTTCCTACAATGAGCAGTTCTTC. Protein product: CASSGGGLLSYNEQFF.

The CDR3 region has the DNA TGTGCCAGCGTGCCACTAGCGAGCCTCCCCTACGAGCAGTACTTC. Protein product: CASVPLASLPYEQYF. The rearrangement uses TRBV2 and TRBJ2-7, with 7 bases matching TRBD2. Germline CDR1 reads SNHLY; CDR2 reads FYNNEI. V lost 8 bases, J lost 2 bases, and 12 bases stayed unmatched. The CDR3 is 15 amino acids.

The chain links TRBV6-6 to TRBJ2-2, with unresolved D. The CDR3 consists of 12 residues. Between the trimmed V and J ends, which lost 11 bases and 1 base, there was a span of 8 bases. The V gene's germline CDR1 is MNHNY and CDR2 SVGAGI (reference sequence). The CDR3 region is CAPAGNTGELFF. As DNA, the CDR3 is TGTGCCCCGGCAGGGAACACCGGGGAGCTGTTTTTT.

J is TRBJ1-1 and V is TRBV6-1; D is perhaps TRBD1 (6 bases). Germline assignment: CDR1 MNHNS and CDR2 SASEGT. This CDR3 region has 14 residues. V lost 5 bases and J 2 bases, leaving 12 bases between the germline ends. The CDR3 region is CASSLKQGNTEAFF. In DNA, the CDR3 is TGTGCCAGCAGTTTAAAACAGGGTAACACTGAAGCTTTCTTT.

The chain is built from TRBV28 and TRBJ1-1; the D gene is possibly TRBD1 (5 bases). Germline V gene lookup returns CDR1 MDHEN and CDR2 SYDVKM. The V end lost 7 bases, the J end lost 8 bases, and 11 bases lay between the germline ends. CDR3 length: 11 residues. The CDR3 DNA reads TGTGCCAGCACGACGGGGGAGGAAGCTTTCTTT. This translates into CASTTGEEAFF.

This clone is a singleton in its sample. This rearrangement joins TRBV5-5 to TRBJ2-7; a weak D match, TRBD2 (5 bases). V was pared by 4 bases and J by 3 bases, with 17 bases between. This CDR3 is built from 15 residues. Germline V gene data show CDR1 as SGHKS and CDR2 as YYEKEE (reference sequence). In nucleotides, the CDR3 is TGTGCCAGCAGCCCGGGCCGGTCCGGGGTCTACGAGCAGTACTTC. It codes for CASSPGRSGVYEQYF.

The chain combines TRBV30 with TRBJ2-1; D is uncertain. Trimming removed 7 bases at V and 2 bases at J, with 6 bases between. The CDR3 runs to 11 residues. The germline V gene has CDR1 GTSNPN and CDR2 SVGIG (reference sequence). This CDR3 reads CAYRTYNEQFF. The CDR3 region has the DNA TGTGCCTACCGTACCTACAATGAGCAGTTCTTC.

This chain joins TRBV7-9 and TRBJ2-1, with D uncertain. This CDR3 contains 11 residues. Germline V lookup: CDR1 SEHNR, CDR2 FQNEAQ (reference sequence). V gave up 6 bases and J gave up 9 bases, with 9 bases separating them. The DNA of the CDR3 is TGTGCCAGCAGTTACCTAGGTGAGCAGTTCTTC. Its translation: CASSYLGEQFF.

This chain links TRBV30 with TRBJ1-6, with 7 bases lining up with TRBD1. Trimming removed 7 bases from V and 6 bases from J; junction bases left unmatched: 3. This CDR3 region has 12 residues. CDR1 and CDR2 (germline): GTSNPN, SVGIG (reference sequence). Written as DNA, the CDR3 is TGTGCCTTGGACAGGTTTAATTCACCCCTCCACTTT. It translates to CALDRFNSPLHF.

Here the CDR3 reads CASLETLGTEAFF. The CDR3 DNA reads TGTGCCTCCCTAGAGACCCTAGGCACTGAAGCTTTCTTT. The J gene is TRBJ1-1, the V gene TRBV30; no firm D call. The germline V gene encodes CDR1 GTSNPN and CDR2 SVGIG (reference sequence). There are 13 residues in the CDR3. V gave up 7 bases and J gave up 4 bases, with 16 bases separating them.

The chain has TRBV4-3 and TRBJ1-1, with 9 bases aligning to TRBD1. The germline V gene encodes CDR1 LGHNA and CDR2 YSLEER. CDR3 length equals 15 residues. V shed 1 base, J shed 4 bases, and the junction held 4 bases outside the gene matches. CDR3: CASSQGTGVSTEAFF. The CDR3 region has the DNA TGCGCCAGCAGCCAAGGGACAGGGGTGAGCACTGAAGCTTTCTTT.

The chain couples TRBV30 to TRBJ1-2; D possibly corresponds to TRBD1 (5 bases). V was pared by 1 base and J by 4 bases, with 13 bases between. The CDR3 spans 14 residues. The germline CDR1 and CDR2 sequences are GTSNPN and SVGIG (reference sequence). As DNA, the CDR3 is TGTGCCTGGAGTGCCCAGGGCTTCGGCTATGGCTACACCTTC. Amino acid sequence: CAWSAQGFGYGYTF.

The chain couples TRBV11-2 to TRBJ2-7; no clear D gene. V was pared by 3 bases and J by 3 bases, with 15 bases between. CDR3 size: 15 residues. In germline, CDR1 is SGHAT, CDR2 FQNNGV. The CDR3 is CASSFTFSTFYEQYF. CDR3 DNA: TGTGCCAGCAGCTTTACCTTCTCGACCTTCTACGAGCAGTACTTC.

The rearrangement uses TRBV6-5 and TRBJ1-2; D not certain. V was trimmed by 6 bases and J by 2 bases, leaving 13 bases between them. This CDR3 contains 14 residues. Germline lookup yields CDR1 MNHEY and CDR2 SVGAGI. The CDR3, as DNA: TGTGCCAGCAGGGCTCGGCAGACAAACTATGGCTACACCTTC. This sequence encodes CASRARQTNYGYTF.